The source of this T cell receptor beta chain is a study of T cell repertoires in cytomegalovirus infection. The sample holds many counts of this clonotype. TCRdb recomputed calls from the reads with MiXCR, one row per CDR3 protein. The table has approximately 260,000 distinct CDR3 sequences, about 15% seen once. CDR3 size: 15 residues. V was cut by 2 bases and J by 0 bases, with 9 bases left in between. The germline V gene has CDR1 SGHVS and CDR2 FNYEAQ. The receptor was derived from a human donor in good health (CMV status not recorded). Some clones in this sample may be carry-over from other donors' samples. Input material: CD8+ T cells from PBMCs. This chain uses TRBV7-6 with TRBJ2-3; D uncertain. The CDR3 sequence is CASSLYASSTDTQYF. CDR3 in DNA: TGTGCCAGCAGCTTATATGCAAGTAGCACAGATACGCAGTATTTT.